The sequence of this T cell receptor (beta chain) was determined in a study of CD8 T cells in ankylosing spondylitis. Findings and limits, study-wide: Made up of eight or nine highly homologous variants, a TCR beta motif appeared characteristic of ankylosing spondylitis blood. Disease-associated clonotypes exhibited CD8+ identity and were relatively infrequent in peripheral blood. Before this, some motif variants had been reported in reactive arthritis synovial fluid and blood.

This clonotype was detected many times. Its antigen is unidentified. Trimming stripped 6 bases from V and 3 bases from J, with 11 bases between. The CDR3 has 12 residues. Germline CDR1 DFQATT, CDR2 SNEGSKA (reference sequence). TCR beta libraries were made by quantitative 5'-RACE with molecular barcodes. Using its own MiXCR run on the 5' RACE reads, TCRdb lists one record per CDR3 protein. The repertoire has 250,000 or so distinct CDR3 sequences, roughly a quarter of them found once; the top ten carry over 0.55%. This sequence joins TRBV20-1 and TRBJ1-2, with D possibly being TRBD1 (6 bases). The sample consisted of blood, either unsorted or a sorted T cell fraction (not recorded which). This sequence originates from a male donor with ankylosing spondylitis or in good health (not recorded which). CDR3 bases: TGCAGTGCCGACGGGACATACTATGGCTACACCTTC. It encodes CSADGTYYGYTF.